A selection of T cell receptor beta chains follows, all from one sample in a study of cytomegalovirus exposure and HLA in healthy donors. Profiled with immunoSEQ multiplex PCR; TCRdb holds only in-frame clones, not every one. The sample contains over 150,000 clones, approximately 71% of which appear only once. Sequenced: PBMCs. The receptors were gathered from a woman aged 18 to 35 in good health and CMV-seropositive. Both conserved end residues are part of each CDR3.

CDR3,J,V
CASSELKGRWNSPLHF,TRBJ1-6,TRBV6-1
CASSLAHEAFF,TRBJ1-1,TRBV5-5
CSVEQGGGGTDTQYF,TRBJ2-3,TRBV29-1
CASSLADFYEQYF,TRBJ2-7,TRBV11-1
CASIPRGQGTETQYF,TRBJ2-5,TRBV6-5
CASSQTGVGNYGYTF,TRBJ1-2,TRBV5-4
CASSQDSRQGSTGELFF,TRBJ2-2,TRBV4-2
CAWTGGSTYNEQFF,TRBJ2-1,TRBV30
CASSLEFRLAVRYEQYF,TRBJ2-7,TRBV5-1
CASSAQISPLHF,TRBJ1-6,TRBV6-1
CAWSVDSSPGYEQYF,.,TRBV30
CASRTGTENQPQHF,TRBJ1-5,TRBV27
CASSLTTDRGSGYGYTF,TRBJ1-2,TRBV27
CASSQVTGELFF,TRBJ2-2,TRBV9